This entry describes one TCR beta chain. Its target is unknown. This entry comes from a study of cytomegalovirus exposure and HLA in healthy donors. Study-wide findings and caveats: Later analysis identified a missense DCLRE1C variant that was linked to TCR beta V- and J-gene trimming. An analysis that was carried out later associated about 17,000 TCR beta sequences with HLA alleles at 0.05 false discovery rate.

V was clipped by 4 bases and J by 0 bases, with 11 bases between them. This CDR3 contains 15 residues. Germline assignment: CDR1 SGHTS and CDR2 YDEGEE. The PCR was carried out with 60 Vbeta primers and 13 Jbeta primers. Per the original methods: Counted up in a later analysis, unique TCR beta chains came to 65 million to 80 million, with around 10 million shared. Libraries were prepared by immunoSEQ multiplex PCR; TCRdb keeps only in-frame clonotypes and omits some of them. V and J calls and clone size come straight from that table; D and trimming were deduced from the DNA. The sample comprises approximately 160,000 clones, approximately 73% of which are singletons, and about 1.3% rests with the top ten.

The chain carries TRBV5-8 and TRBJ1-3; D uncertain. Sequencing used PBMCs. The origin of this receptor is a man aged 45 to 65 in good health and CMV-seronegative. The CDR3 DNA reads as TGTGCCAGCAGCGGGGAGGTATTCTCTGGAAACACCATATATTTT. Its translation: CASSGEVFSGNTIYF.